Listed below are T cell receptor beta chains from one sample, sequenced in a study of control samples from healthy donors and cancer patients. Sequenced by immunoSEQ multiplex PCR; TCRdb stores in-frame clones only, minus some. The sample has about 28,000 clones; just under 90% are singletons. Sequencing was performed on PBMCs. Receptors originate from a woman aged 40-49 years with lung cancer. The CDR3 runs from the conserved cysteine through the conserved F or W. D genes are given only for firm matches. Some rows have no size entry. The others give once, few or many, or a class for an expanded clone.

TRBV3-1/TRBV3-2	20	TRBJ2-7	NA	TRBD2	TGTGCCAGCAGCCCCTCGAGGGGGCTAGCGGGGGGATCGAAAGATTACGAGCAGTACTTC	CASSPSRGLAGGSKDYEQYF
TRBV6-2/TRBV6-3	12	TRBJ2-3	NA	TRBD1	TGTGCCAGCAGTAAGACAGGGCTTTCGCAGTATTTT	CASSKTGLSQYF
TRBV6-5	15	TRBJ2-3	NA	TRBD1	TGTGCCAGCAGTAAGAGGGACAGAGACACAGATACGCAGTATTTT	CASSKRDRDTDTQYF
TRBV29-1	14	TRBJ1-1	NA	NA	TGCAGCGTTGAAGGGCTGGGGTTGAGTCGGGAAGCTTTCTTT	CSVEGLGLSREAFF
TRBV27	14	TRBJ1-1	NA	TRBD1	TGTGCCAGCAGTCTGACAGGGAGACGGACTGAAGCTTTCTTT	CASSLTGRRTEAFF
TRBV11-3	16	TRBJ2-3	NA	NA	TGTGCCAGCAGTCCCCAGGGGACTCACCCGGGGGATACGCAGTATTTT	CASSPQGTHPGDTQYF
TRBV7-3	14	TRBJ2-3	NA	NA	TGTGCCAGCAGCTTAGGGGGGGCCGGAGATACGCAGTATTTT	CASSLGGAGDTQYF
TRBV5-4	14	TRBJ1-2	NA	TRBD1	TGTGCCAGCAGCTCCGGGACAGGGGGCTATGGCTACACCTTC	CASSSGTGGYGYTF
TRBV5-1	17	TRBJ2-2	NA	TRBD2	TGCGCCAGCAGCTTGGTGCCCCTAGCGGGGGGAGCCGGGGAGCTGTTTTTT	CASSLVPLAGGAGELFF
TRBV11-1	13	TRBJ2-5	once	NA	TGTGCCAGCAGCAGGGACTCCCAAGAGACCCAGTACTTC	CASSRDSQETQYF
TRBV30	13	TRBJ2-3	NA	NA	TGTGCCTGGAGCGGTGCTAGCACAGATACGCAGTATTTT	CAWSGASTDTQYF
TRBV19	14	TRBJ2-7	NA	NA	TGTGCCAGTAGTACGCAGGACAGTTCCTACGAGCAGTACTTC	CASSTQDSSYEQYF
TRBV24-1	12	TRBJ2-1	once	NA	TGTGCCACCAGTGATTTGTACAATGAGCAGTTCTTC	CATSDLYNEQFF
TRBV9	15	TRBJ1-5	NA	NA	TGTGCCAGCAGCGCGACAGGAGATAGCAATCAGCCCCAGCATTTT	CASSATGDSNQPQHF
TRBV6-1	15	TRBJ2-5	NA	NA	TGTGCCAGCAGTGAAGGGCCGCTTTCGGGTGAGACCCAGTACTTC	CASSEGPLSGETQYF
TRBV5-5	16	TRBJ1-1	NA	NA	TGTGCCAGCAGCTTGGAAGAGTCAGGCCTGAGCACTGAAGCTTTCTTT	CASSLEESGLSTEAFF